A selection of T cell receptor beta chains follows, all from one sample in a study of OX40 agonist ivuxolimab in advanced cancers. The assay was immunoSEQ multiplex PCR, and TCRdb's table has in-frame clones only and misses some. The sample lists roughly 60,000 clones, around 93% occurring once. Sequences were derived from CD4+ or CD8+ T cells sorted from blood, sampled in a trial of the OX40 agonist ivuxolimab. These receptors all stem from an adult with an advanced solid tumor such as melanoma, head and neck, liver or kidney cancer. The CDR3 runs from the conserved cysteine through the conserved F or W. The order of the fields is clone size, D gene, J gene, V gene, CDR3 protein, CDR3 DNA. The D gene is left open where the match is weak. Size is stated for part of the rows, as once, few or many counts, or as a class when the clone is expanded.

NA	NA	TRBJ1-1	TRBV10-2	CASSESVNTEAFF	TGCGCCAGCAGTGAATCAGTAAACACTGAAGCTTTCTTT
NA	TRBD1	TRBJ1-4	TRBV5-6	CASRTGRGRFF	TGTGCCAGCAGGACCGGCAGGGGGCGGTTTTTT
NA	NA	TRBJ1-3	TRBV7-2	CASSLLRNSGNTIYF	TGTGCCAGCAGCTTGCTCAGGAACTCTGGAAACACCATATATTTT
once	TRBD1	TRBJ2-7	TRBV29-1	CSVMGQGFEQYF	TGCAGCGTTATGGGACAGGGTTTCGAGCAGTACTTC
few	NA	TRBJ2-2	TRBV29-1	CSIVRAGELFF	TGCAGTATAGTCCGCGCCGGGGAGCTGTTTTTT
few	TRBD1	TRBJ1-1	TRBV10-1	CASSKGTVGEAFF	TGCGCCAGCAGTAAGGGGACAGTGGGAGAAGCTTTCTTT
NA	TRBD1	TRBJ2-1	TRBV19	CASNSPGQGDEQFF	TGTGCCAGTAATTCGCCGGGACAGGGGGATGAGCAGTTCTTC
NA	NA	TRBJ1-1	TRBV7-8	CASSLGSWGTMNTEAFF	TGTGCCAGCAGCTTAGGCTCTTGGGGCACGATGAACACTGAAGCTTTCTTT
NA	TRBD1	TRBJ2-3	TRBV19	CASSTHPGTGITDTQYF	TGTGCCAGTAGTACCCATCCGGGGACAGGCATCACAGATACGCAGTATTTT
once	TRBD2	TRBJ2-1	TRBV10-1	CASSESGGPKGEQFF	TGCGCCAGCAGTGAGTCGGGAGGGCCCAAGGGTGAGCAGTTCTTC
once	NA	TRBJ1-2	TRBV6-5	CASGSGGYTF	TGTGCCAGCGGAAGTGGGGGCTACACCTTC
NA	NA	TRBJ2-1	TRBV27	CASSRLGEQFF	TGTGCCAGCAGTCGGCTGGGGGAGCAGTTCTTC
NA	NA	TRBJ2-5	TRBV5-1	CASSLEAGVQTQYF	TGCGCCAGCAGCTTGGAGGCAGGGGTTCAGACCCAGTACTTC
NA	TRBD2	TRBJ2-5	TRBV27	CASSIAGAAETQYF	TGTGCCAGCAGTATAGCGGGAGCGGCAGAGACCCAGTACTTC
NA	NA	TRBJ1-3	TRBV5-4	CASSDRRVLGGNTIYF	TGTGCCAGCAGCGATAGAAGGGTGCTGGGTGGAAACACCATATATTTT
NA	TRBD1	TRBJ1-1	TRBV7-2	CASSLTGEAEAFF	TGTGCCAGCAGTTTAACAGGGGAAGCTGAAGCTTTCTTT
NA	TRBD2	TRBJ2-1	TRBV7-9	CASSPASGRPNEQFF	TGTGCCAGCAGCCCAGCTAGCGGGAGGCCCAATGAGCAGTTCTTC
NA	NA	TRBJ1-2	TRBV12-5	CASGLGAVQGGYGYTF	TGTGCTAGTGGTTTGGGTGCGGTACAGGGCGGCTATGGCTACACCTTC
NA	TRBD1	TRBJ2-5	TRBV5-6	CASSQFGTEQETQYF	TGTGCCAGCAGCCAATTTGGGACAGAACAAGAGACCCAGTACTTC
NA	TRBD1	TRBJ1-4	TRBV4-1	CASSRSGTVNEKLFF	TGCGCCAGCAGCCGTTCCGGGACAGTAAATGAAAAACTGTTTTTT
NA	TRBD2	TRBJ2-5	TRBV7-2	CASSPQGSGGRETQYF	TGTGCCAGCAGCCCCCAGGGTAGCGGGGGTAGAGAGACCCAGTACTTC
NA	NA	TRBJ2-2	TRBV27	CASSLASTGNTGELFF	TGTGCCAGCAGTTTGGCCTCAACAGGGAATACCGGGGAGCTGTTTTTT
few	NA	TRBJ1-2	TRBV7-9	CASSLHGAGYTF	TGTGCCAGCAGCCTTCACGGGGCAGGCTACACCTTC
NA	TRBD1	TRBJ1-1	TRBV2	CASSTRTGNTEAFF	TGTGCCAGCAGTACCCGGACAGGCAACACTGAAGCTTTCTTT
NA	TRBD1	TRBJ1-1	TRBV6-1	CASRGRDRGTEAFF	TGTGCCAGCAGGGGCCGGGACAGGGGGACTGAAGCTTTCTTT
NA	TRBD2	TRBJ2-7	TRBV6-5	CASRPGLAGGYEQYF	TGTGCCAGCAGGCCCGGACTAGCGGGAGGATACGAGCAGTACTTC
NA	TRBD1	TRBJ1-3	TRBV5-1	CASSPGQDVAGNTIYF	TGCGCCAGCAGCCCGGGACAGGATGTCGCTGGAAACACCATATATTTT
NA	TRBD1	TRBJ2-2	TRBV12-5	CASGLVMVRGPNTGELFF	TGTGCTAGTGGTTTGGTCATGGTAAGGGGGCCCAACACCGGGGAGCTGTTTTTT
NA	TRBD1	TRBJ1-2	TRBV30	CAWSRQGAGSGYTF	TGTGCCTGGAGTAGACAGGGGGCGGGTTCTGGCTACACCTTC
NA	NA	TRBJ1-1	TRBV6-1	CASSEGAGSHSNTEAFF	TGTGCCAGCAGTGAAGGGGCAGGAAGTCATTCGAACACTGAAGCTTTCTTT
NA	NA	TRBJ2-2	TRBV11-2	CASSFTGTINTGELFF	TGTGCCAGCAGCTTCACCGGGACCATTAACACCGGGGAGCTGTTTTTT
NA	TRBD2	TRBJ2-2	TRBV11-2	CASSSPRTSGNTGELFF	TGTGCCAGCAGCTCTCCAAGGACTAGCGGGAACACCGGGGAGCTGTTTTTT
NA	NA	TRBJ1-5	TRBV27	CASSLGNNQPQHF	TGTGCCAGCAGTTTGGGTAACAATCAGCCCCAGCATTTT
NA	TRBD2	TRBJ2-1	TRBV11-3	CASSLDGYLAGPYNEQFF	TGTGCCAGCAGCTTAGACGGATACCTAGCGGGGCCATACAATGAGCAGTTCTTC
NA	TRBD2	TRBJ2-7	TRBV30	CAWKASGYEQYF	TGTGCCTGGAAGGCTAGCGGATACGAGCAGTACTTC
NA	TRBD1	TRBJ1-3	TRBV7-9	CASAQGGASGNTIYF	TGTGCCAGCGCCCAAGGGGGCGCCTCTGGAAACACCATATATTTT
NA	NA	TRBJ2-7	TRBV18	CASSPRASSSYEQYF	TGTGCCAGCTCACCACGGGCCTCGAGCTCCTACGAGCAGTACTTC
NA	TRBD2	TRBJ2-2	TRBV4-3	CASSPRTSGSTGNTGELFF	TGCGCCAGCAGCCCGAGAACTAGCGGGAGTACGGGTAACACCGGGGAGCTGTTTTTT
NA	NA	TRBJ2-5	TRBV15	CATSRAYSVRQETQYF	TGTGCCACCAGCAGAGCTTATAGCGTGCGGCAAGAGACCCAGTACTTC
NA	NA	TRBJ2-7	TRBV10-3	CASSRENYEQYF	TGTGCCAGCAGCCGTGAAAACTACGAGCAGTACTTC
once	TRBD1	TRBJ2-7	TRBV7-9	CASSPTGQGGYEQYF	TGTGCCAGCAGCCCGACGGGACAGGGAGGATACGAGCAGTACTTC
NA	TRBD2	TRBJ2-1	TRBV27	CASNIAGSRDEQFF	TGTGCCAGCAATATAGCGGGAAGTCGGGATGAGCAGTTCTTC
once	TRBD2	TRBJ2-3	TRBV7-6	CASSPIAGSSTDTQYF	TGTGCCAGCAGCCCTATAGCGGGATCAAGCACAGATACGCAGTATTTT
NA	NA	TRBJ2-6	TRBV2	CASSEGTLSGANVLTF	TGTGCCAGCAGTGAAGGGACACTCTCTGGGGCCAACGTCCTGACTTTC
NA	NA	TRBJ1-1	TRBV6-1	CASSVTLNTEAFF	TGTGCCAGCAGTGTAACGTTGAACACTGAAGCTTTCTTT
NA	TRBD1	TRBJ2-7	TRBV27	CASSLGQGAFYEQYF	TGTGCCAGCAGTCTTGGACAGGGGGCTTTTTACGAGCAGTACTTC
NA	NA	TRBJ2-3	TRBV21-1	CASSKGWDSGSLRDTQYF	TGTGCCAGCAGCAAGGGATGGGATAGCGGGAGTCTTAGAGATACGCAGTATTTT
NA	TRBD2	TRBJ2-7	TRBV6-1	CASRVAGGLHEQYF	TGTGCCAGCAGGGTAGCGGGAGGGCTCCACGAGCAGTACTTC
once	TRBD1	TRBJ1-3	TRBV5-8	CASSRASGGWSGNTIYF	TGTGCCAGCAGCAGGGCCTCAGGGGGCTGGTCTGGAAACACCATATATTTT
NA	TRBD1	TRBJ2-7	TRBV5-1	CASSLVDRGYEQYF	TGCGCCAGCAGCTTGGTTGACAGGGGTTACGAGCAGTACTTC
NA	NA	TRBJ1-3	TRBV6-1	CASSEVGSPRNTIYF	TGTGCCAGCAGTGAAGTTGGGAGTCCTCGAAACACCATATATTTT
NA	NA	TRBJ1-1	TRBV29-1	CSSSLQEGGNTEAFF	TGCAGCTCGTCCCTTCAAGAGGGGGGGAACACTGAAGCTTTCTTT
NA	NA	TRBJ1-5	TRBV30	CAWSATGTGQPQHF	TGTGCCTGGAGTGCAACAGGAACCGGTCAGCCCCAGCATTTT
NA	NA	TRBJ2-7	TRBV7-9	CASSQQPGLPYEQYF	TGTGCCAGCAGCCAACAGCCCGGTCTCCCCTACGAGCAGTACTTC
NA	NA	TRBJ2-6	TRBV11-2	CASSLGSGANVLTF	TGTGCCAGCAGCTTAGGGTCGGGGGCCAACGTCCTGACTTTC